This TCR beta chain appears in the sequencing data of a study of Tregs in tolerant kidney transplant recipients. CD4+CD25+CD127- Tregs, CD4+CD25- non-Tregs, CD4 and CD8 cells were sorted. Some clones are missing from TCRdb's copy, which holds only in-frame ones; the method was immunoSEQ multiplex PCR. The table lists around 50,000 clones, around 82% of them singletons. The source of this sequence is a human donor in good health. Sequenced input: CD4+ T cells from blood.

CDR3 coding DNA: TGCGCCAGCAGTGAGACGAGGGGTCCCGATCAGCCCCAGCATTTT. Protein: CASSETRGPDQPQHF. The chain is built from TRBV10-2 and TRBJ1-5; possibly TRBD1 for D (5 bases). The CDR3 length is 15 residues. V was shortened by 2 bases and J by 5 bases, with 13 bases between the two germline ends. From germline, CDR1 is WSHSY and CDR2 SAAADI.